One and the same sample provided the 20 T cell receptor beta chains below, sequenced in a study of HIV-infected children after antiretroviral therapy interruption. Stated treatment: PENTA 11 planned treatment interruption arm or continuous ART arm. The TCR library was built from RNA with a 3' RACE protocol and unique molecular identifiers. TCRdb reprocessed the 3' RACE reads with MiXCR, giving one entry per CDR3 protein. The data show about 89,000 distinct CDR3 sequences, 5.5% to 8.5% seen once. Sequencing was performed on CD45RA+ CD4+ T cells from PBMCs, pooled from several time points, taken from a donor given antiretroviral therapy, either interrupted or continuous. Subset reported: naive CD4+ CD45RA+ CD45RO- T cells. The origin of the receptors is a pool of human donors with HIV.

This clonotype was seen at least ten times. The gene calls are TRBV10-3 and TRBJ2-1; D is unclear. CDR3 size: 12 residues. Trimming cost V 5 bases and J 5 bases, with 7 bases left between them. Germline V lookup: CDR1 ENHRY, CDR2 SYGVKD. The CDR3 loop reads CAISWDNNEQFF. The CDR3 DNA follows: TGTGCCATCAGTTGGGATAACAATGAGCAGTTCTTC.

The chain combines TRBV4-1 with TRBJ1-5; 12 bases match TRBD1. The CDR3 sequence is 19 residues long. V gave up 3 bases and J gave up 2 bases; unmatched junction bases: 11. Germline CDR1 MGHRA, CDR2 YSYEKL. Here the CDR3 reads CASSHLWDRGRGGNQPQHF. CDR3 sequence (DNA): TGCGCCAGCAGCCACCTCTGGGACAGGGGGCGAGGGGGCAATCAGCCCCAGCATTTT.

This clonotype was recorded a few times. This chain uses TRBV30 with TRBJ1-3; TRBD1 matches at 8 bases. There are 15 residues in the CDR3. CDR1 and CDR2 from the germline V gene are GTSNPN and SVGIG (reference sequence). V shed 2 bases, J shed 1 base, and the junction held 4 bases outside the gene matches. The CDR3 region has the DNA TGTGCCTGGAGTACAGGGGGGTCGTCTGGAAACACCATATATTTT. As protein: CAWSTGGSSGNTIYF.

This clonotype came up many times. This chain joins TRBV12-3 or TRBV12-4 and TRBJ1-5; D remains unclear. This CDR3 has 14 amino acids. V was pared by 0 bases and J by 13 bases, with 16 bases between. The CDR3 region is CASSLAPGGSPQHF. The DNA for the CDR3 is TGTGCCAGCAGTTTAGCTCCCGGTGGTAGTCCTCAGCATTTT.

This clonotype has at least ten counts. V is TRBV30 and J is TRBJ1-2; tentatively, D is TRBD1 (6 bases). V lost 3 bases and J lost 4, with 15 bases in between. The germline gives CDR1 GTSNPN, CDR2 SVGIG (reference sequence). This CDR3 comprises 14 residues. The CDR3 sequence: CAWRTSGVGYGYTF. CDR3 DNA: TGTGCCTGGAGGACATCAGGGGTTGGCTATGGCTACACCTTC.

This clonotype was seen at least ten times. V gene TRBV20-1 combines with J gene TRBJ2-3; 7 nucleotides agree with TRBD2. Germline V gene lookup returns CDR1 DFQATT and CDR2 SNEGSKA (reference sequence). There are 15 residues in the CDR3. V shed 3 bases and J 2 bases; nucleotides not matched to a gene: 8. For the CDR3, the DNA is TGCAGTGCTAGTTTGGGACTATCGTTCACAGATACGCAGTATTTT. The encoded protein is CSASLGLSFTDTQYF.

In this sample, this clonotype turned up many times. This chain uses TRBV12-3 or TRBV12-4 with TRBJ1-4; D not resolved. V was trimmed by 5 bases and J by 5 bases, leaving 12 bases between them. This CDR3 has 14 residues. The CDR3 spells CASSIGPRNEKLFF. For the CDR3, the DNA is TGTGCCAGCAGTATAGGACCGAGGAATGAAAAACTGTTTTTT.

Many counts were recorded for this clonotype. The chain recombines TRBV18 with TRBJ2-3; tentative D call: TRBD2 (7 bases). The CDR3 length is 14 residues. Between the trimmed V and J ends, which lost 3 bases and 4 bases, there was a span of 11 bases. CDR1 is KGHSH, CDR2 LQKENI, per germline. CDR3 loop: CASSPGGAPDTQYF. DNA for the CDR3: TGTGCCAGCTCACCGGGGGGGGCCCCAGATACGCAGTATTTT.

This clonotype has at least ten counts. The V and J genes are TRBV15 and TRBJ1-5; 8 nucleotides agree with TRBD1. The CDR3 covers 15 residues. Germline values: CDR1 LNHNV, CDR2 YYDKDF (reference sequence). V trimming: 0 bases; J trimming: 6 bases; junction bases outside the gene matches: 4. The chain's CDR3 is CATSRDQGASQPQHF. CDR3 DNA: TGTGCCACCAGCAGAGACCAGGGGGCTAGTCAGCCCCAGCATTTT.

The chain is built from TRBV3-1 and TRBJ1-6; D is ambiguous. Germline values: CDR1 LGHDT, CDR2 YNNKEL (reference sequence). Deletions cut 3 bases from V and 5 bases from J, with 14 bases between. The CDR3 runs to 16 residues. CDR3 nucleotides: TGTGCCAGCAGCCACGGGCGCGGATCCAATAATTCACCCCTCCACTTT. Protein sequence: CASSHGRGSNNSPLHF.

The chain combines TRBV12-3 or TRBV12-4 with TRBJ1-2; unclear D gene. This CDR3 is built from 15 residues. V was cut by 4 bases and J by 13 bases, with 25 bases left in between. CDR3 DNA sequence: TGTGCCAGCAGTTCAGTTACCGAGGCGAAGGGAACCCTCACCTTC. Protein: CASSSVTEAKGTLTF.

This clonotype was seen at least ten times. V is TRBV7-3 and J is TRBJ2-7; TRBD1 might be the D (6 bases). Deletions cut 4 bases from V and 3 bases from J, with 19 bases between. Germline CDR1 is SGHTA and CDR2 is FQGTGA. The CDR3 sequence is 16 residues long. The chain's CDR3 is CASSSGWTEFYYEQYF. In DNA form, the CDR3 reads TGTGCCAGCAGCTCTGGGTGGACAGAATTCTACTACGAGCAGTACTTC. Supplemented by reference TRBV7-3 and TRBJ2-7, the full variable domain reads GAGVSQTPSNKVTEKGKYVELRCDPISGHTALYWYRQSLGQGPEFLIYFQGTGAADDSGLPNDRFFAVRPEGSVSTLKIQRTERGDSAVYLCASSSGWTEFYYEQYFGPGTRLTVT.

This clonotype was detected ten times or more. The chain joins TRBV20-1 to TRBJ1-1; possibly TRBD1 for D (6 bases). This CDR3 region has 14 residues. V was cut by 4 bases and J by 10 bases, with 22 bases left in between. The V gene's germline CDR1 is DFQATT and CDR2 SNEGSKA (reference sequence). The CDR3: CSANPARTVSVAFF. Written as DNA, the CDR3 is TGCAGTGCTAATCCCGCGCGGACAGTATCCGTAGCTTTCTTT.

This clonotype appeared many times. The rearrangement links TRBV12-3 or TRBV12-4 to TRBJ1-1, with D hard to call. The CDR3 is made up of 14 amino acids. The V end lost 5 bases, the J end lost 0 bases, and 10 bases lay between the germline ends. The CDR3 nucleotides read TGTGCCAGCAGTCGGATGGGGTTGAACACTGAAGCTTTCTTT. Protein: CASSRMGLNTEAFF.

This clonotype was detected only a few times. The chain carries TRBV5-1 and TRBJ2-6; TRBD1 is a possible D gene (6 bases). Trimming pared 0 bases from V and 2 bases from J, leaving 9 bases between. This CDR3 region has 16 residues. The germline CDR1 and CDR2 sequences are SGHRS and YFSETQ. CDR3 residues: CASSLVAGAGANVLTF. CDR3 nucleotide sequence: TGCGCCAGCAGCTTGGTGGCAGGGGCTGGGGCCAACGTCCTGACTTTC.

The chain combines TRBV6-1 with TRBJ2-7, with 10 bases matching TRBD1. CDR3 length: 15 residues. The germline CDR1 and CDR2 sequences are MNHNS and SASEGT. V was clipped by 2 bases and J by 6 bases; unmatched bases: 7. This CDR3 reads CASSEPGQGSTEQYF. CDR3 DNA sequence: TGTGCCAGCAGTGAACCGGGACAGGGGTCAACCGAGCAGTACTTC.

This clonotype was seen many times. V is TRBV19 and J is TRBJ1-5, with 8 bases identical to TRBD1. The junction had 3 bases not matched to a gene; V was cut back by 3 bases and J by 2 bases. CDR3 size: 15 residues. The germline V gene has CDR1 LNHDA and CDR2 SQIVND (reference sequence). In nucleotides, the CDR3 is TGTGCCAGTAGTATTCTGGACAGGGGCAATCAGCCCCAGCATTTT. This encodes CASSILDRGNQPQHF.

This clonotype has just a few counts. The rearrangement joins TRBV2 to TRBJ2-4; D gene unclear. V was cut by 5 bases and J by 3 bases, with 11 bases left in between. The length of the CDR3 is 14 residues. Germline CDR1 reads SNHLY; CDR2 reads FYNNEI. CDR3 sequence: CASSSSSFKNIQYF. The CDR3 DNA reads TGTGCCAGCAGTAGTAGCAGTTTCAAAAACATTCAGTACTTC. Complete variable domain (other parts from reference TRBV2 and TRBJ2-4): EPEVTQTPSHQVTQMGQEVILRCVPISNHLYFYWYRQILGQKVEFLVSFYNNEISEKSEIFDDQFSVERPDGSNFTLKIRSTKLEDSAMYFCASSSSSFKNIQYFGAGTRLSVL.

This clonotype occurred many times. J is TRBJ2-1 and V is TRBV5-1; D is ambiguous. In germline, CDR1 is SGHRS, CDR2 YFSETQ. CDR3 length: 14 amino acids. V was trimmed by 0 bases and J by 8 bases, leaving 12 bases between them. CDR3 DNA: TGCGCCAGCAGCTTGGACGGCCGAAGTGATGAGCAGTTCTTC. This translates into CASSLDGRSDEQFF. The complete variable domain, with remaining parts taken from reference TRBV5-1 and TRBJ2-1, reads KAGVTQTPRYLIKTRGQQVTLSCSPISGHRSVSWYQQTPGQGLQFLFEYFSETQRNKGNFPGRFSGRQFSNSRSEMNVSTLELGDSALYLCASSLDGRSDEQFFGPGTRLTVL.

This clonotype was observed many times. The chain combines TRBV27 with TRBJ1-1, with D possibly TRBD1 on 5 matching bases. The V gene's germline CDR1 is MNHEY and CDR2 SMNVEV (reference sequence). The CDR3 is made up of 14 amino acids. The ends were cut back, 6 bases at V and 9 bases at J, with 20 bases in the middle. The CDR3: CASRQPLMGGKAFF. CDR3 DNA sequence: TGTGCCAGCAGGCAGCCCCTGATGGGGGGTAAAGCTTTCTTT.